These T cell receptor beta chains were read from a single sample in a study of tumor-infiltrating lymphocytes in primary liver carcinoma. TCRdb analysed the multiplex PCR reads with MiXCR anew, one entry per CDR3 protein. The repertoire consists of about 180,000 distinct CDR3 sequences, with 50% to 75% occurring once and the leading ten covering 72%. The sample consisted of peripheral blood. These receptors came from a man in his forties with primary liver carcinoma and hepatitis B virus infection. Each CDR3 is given with its conserved first and last residue. Each record gives: V gene, J gene, CDR3 protein.

TRBV7-9	TRBJ2-1	CASSLEGPSAEQFF
TRBV11-2	TRBJ2-7	CASNTDRSREQYF
TRBV4-1	TRBJ2-2	CASSQDTNTGELFF
TRBV4-1	TRBJ1-2	CASSPTPGSLVYGYTF
TRBV14	TRBJ2-1	CASSQLAGVGCNEQFF
TRBV29-1	TRBJ2-7	CSVETSGYEQYF
TRBV6-5	TRBJ2-3	CASSLQRGETDTQYF
TRBV12-3/TRBV12-4	TRBJ2-5	CTSSGGGGRETQYF
TRBV11-2	TRBJ2-2	CARSFRVTNTGELSF
TRBV11-1	TRBJ2-7	CASSLGQASYEQYF
TRBV10-3	TRBJ2-7	CAISRTSGLYEQYF
TRBV11-2	TRBJ1-1	CAISCIDKNTEAFF
TRBV11-2	TRBJ2-7	CASSSRGLYERYF
TRBV13	TRBJ2-1	CASSLGVGGRAYNEQFF
TRBV6-1	TRBJ2-3	CASRDRGTDTQYF
TRBV6-5	TRBJ2-7	CASIGSSYDQYF
TRBV11-2	TRBJ2-1	CVSGPQGSQRQFF
TRBV11-2	TRBJ2-7	CASSCSGNRNEQYF
TRBV11-1	TRBJ1-6	CASRPGQTNSPLHF
TRBV11-2	TRBJ2-1	CASNQLNELFF
TRBV6-1	TRBJ1-6	CASSGATYARTGNSPLHF
TRBV11-1	TRBJ2-5	CASSSSGGPQYF
TRBV11-2	TRBJ2-5	CASSPRTSGRTWETQYF
TRBV28	TRBJ1-1	CATATQNTEAFF
TRBV4-1	TRBJ1-1	CASSQAWGGETEAFF
TRBV29-1	TRBJ1-1	CSVGGAGNTEAFF
TRBV7-8	TRBJ1-1	CASSPPLKGWNTEAFF
TRBV29-1	TRBJ2-3	CSVEVVSTDTQYF
TRBV4-1	TRBJ1-2	CASRDMQNYGYTF
TRBV4-2	TRBJ2-1	CASSPGLADLYEQFF
TRBV5-1	TRBJ2-5	CASSLNQGDEWETQYF
TRBV29-1	TRBJ2-7	CSGGEGEGYEQYF
TRBV4-2	TRBJ2-1	CASSQVMGEYWNNEQFF
TRBV10-3	TRBJ2-2	CAIGTSGLIGELLF
TRBV12-3/TRBV12-4	TRBJ1-4	CASSPWGQGDEKPFF
TRBV6-5	TRBJ2-7	CASNRTSGRDHEQYF
TRBV7-9	TRBJ2-3	CASSPNLGFYTDTQYF